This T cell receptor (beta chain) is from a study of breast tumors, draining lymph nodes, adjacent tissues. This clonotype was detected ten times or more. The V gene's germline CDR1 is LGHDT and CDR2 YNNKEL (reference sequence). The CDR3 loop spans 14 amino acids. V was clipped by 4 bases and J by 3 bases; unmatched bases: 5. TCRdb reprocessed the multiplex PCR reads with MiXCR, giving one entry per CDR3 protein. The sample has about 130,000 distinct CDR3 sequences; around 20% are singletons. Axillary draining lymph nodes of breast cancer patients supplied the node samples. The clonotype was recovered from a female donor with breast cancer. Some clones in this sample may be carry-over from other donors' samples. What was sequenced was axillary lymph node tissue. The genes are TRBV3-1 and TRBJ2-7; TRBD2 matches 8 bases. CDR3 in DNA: TGTGCCAGCAGCCCCGATGCGGGGGGCTACGAGCAGTACTTC. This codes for CASSPDAGGYEQYF.